What follows describes a single TCR beta chain. Antigen specificity is unknown. Germline values: CDR1 DFQATT, CDR2 SNEGSKA (reference sequence). This CDR3 is 16 amino acids long. J lost 8 bases, V lost 2 bases, and 10 bases had no gene match. These data belong to a study of identical twins. General study findings and limits: Monozygotic twin pairs showed more out-of-frame TCR alpha sharing than models estimated.

TCRdb recomputed calls from the 5' RACE reads with MiXCR, one row per CDR3 protein. The data show approximately 600,000 distinct CDR3 sequences, about 7% seen once. Another study also made use of these data, one on yellow fever vaccine responses in identical twins. This second study says: Twins reportedly had a vaccine T cell response that seemed partly convergent, partly personalized.

The chain links TRBV20-1 to TRBJ2-1, with 12 bases aligning to TRBD2. The sequenced sample was PBMCs. The TCR comes from a woman between 18 and 29 years old in good health. The CDR3 protein is CSARNLGLAGNHEQFF. The DNA of the CDR3 is TGCAGTGCTAGAAACCTTGGACTAGCGGGAAACCATGAGCAGTTCTTC.